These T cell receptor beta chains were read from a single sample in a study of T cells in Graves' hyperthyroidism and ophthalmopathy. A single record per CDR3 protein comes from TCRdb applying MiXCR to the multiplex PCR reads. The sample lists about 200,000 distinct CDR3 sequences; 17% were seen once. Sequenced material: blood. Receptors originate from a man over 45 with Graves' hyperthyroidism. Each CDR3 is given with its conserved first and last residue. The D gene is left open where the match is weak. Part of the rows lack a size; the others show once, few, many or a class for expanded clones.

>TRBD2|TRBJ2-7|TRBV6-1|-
TGTGCCAGCAGTCCAGCGGGAGGGCCCCACGAGCAGTACTTC
CASSPAGGPHEQYF
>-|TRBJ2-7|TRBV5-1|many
TGCGCCAGCAGCTTGAGGGCGGTCGGGGCCAGCTCCTACGAGCAGTACTTC
CASSLRAVGASSYEQYF
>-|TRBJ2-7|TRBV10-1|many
TGCGCCAGCAGTGAGAATCTGGATTTCGACGAGCAGTACTTC
CASSENLDFDEQYF
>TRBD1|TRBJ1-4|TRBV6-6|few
TGTGCCAGCAGTTACTCCGGGGGGACAGGGCGAGAAAAACTGTTTTTT
CASSYSGGTGREKLFF
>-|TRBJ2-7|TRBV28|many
TGTGCCAGCAGTTCCCCTAAGCTGGGCAGGCGGTCCTACGAGCAGTACTTC
CASSSPKLGRRSYEQYF
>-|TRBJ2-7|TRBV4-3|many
TGCGCCAGCAGCCAAGAGGTCGAAGGGTACCGCGAGCAGTACTTC
CASSQEVEGYREQYF
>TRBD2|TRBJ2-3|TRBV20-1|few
TGCAGTGCTCCCCCTGGGAGCGGGATGACTGCGGATACGCAGTATTTT
CSAPPGSGMTADTQYF
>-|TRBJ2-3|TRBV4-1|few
TGCGCCAGCAGCCCCGACGGGCCAGGGGATCGCACAGATACGCAGTATTTT
CASSPDGPGDRTDTQYF
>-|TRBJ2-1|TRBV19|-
TGTGCCAGTAGTGTCGGGACTCTTCACAATGAGCAGTTCTTC
CASSVGTLHNEQFF
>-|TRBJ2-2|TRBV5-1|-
TGCGCCAGCAGCTTGGCCAGGCTTCCTGCCGGGGAGCTGTTTTTT
CASSLARLPAGELFF
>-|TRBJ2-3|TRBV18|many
TGTGCCAGCTCCCCACCCATGGCTGCTAGCACAGATACGCAGTATTTT
CASSPPMAASTDTQYF
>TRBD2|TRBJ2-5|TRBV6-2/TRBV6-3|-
TGTGCCAGCAGACGACGGACTAGCGGGAAACAGACCCAGTACTTC
CASRRRTSGKQTQYF
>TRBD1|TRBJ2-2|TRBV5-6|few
TGTGCCAGCAGCTTGGTTGCAGGGGGAATCGGGGAGCTGTTTTTT
CASSLVAGGIGELFF
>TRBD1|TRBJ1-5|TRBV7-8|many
TGTGCCAGCAGCTTAACATTTACGACAGGGGGCCGCAATCAGCCCCAGCATTTT
CASSLTFTTGGRNQPQHF
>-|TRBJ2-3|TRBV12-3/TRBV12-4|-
TGTGCCAGCAGCTTAAGCCTTCCCACAGATACGCAGTATTTT
CASSLSLPTDTQYF
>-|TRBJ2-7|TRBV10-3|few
TGTGCCATCAGTGCCATGGAGGGCCCCCGCTACGAGCAGTACTTC
CAISAMEGPRYEQYF
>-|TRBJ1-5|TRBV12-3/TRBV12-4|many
TGTGCCAGCAGCCCTTACAGGGCCGGCAATCAGCCCCAGCATTTT
CASSPYRAGNQPQHF
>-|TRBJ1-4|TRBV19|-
TGTGCCAGTAGTATGTTTTGGGGAACGACTAATGAAAAACTGTTTTTT
CASSMFWGTTNEKLFF
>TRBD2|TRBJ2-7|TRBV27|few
TGTGCCAGCAGCCGCTCGGGAGGCCCCTACGAGCAGTACTTC
CASSRSGGPYEQYF
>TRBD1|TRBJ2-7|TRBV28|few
TGTGCCAGCACCCCACCCCAGGGGGCGGGGGAGCAGTACTTC
CASTPPQGAGEQYF
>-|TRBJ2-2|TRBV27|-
TGTGCCAGCAGTCCGGGACGAGGGACCGGGGAGCTGTATTTT
CASSPGRGTGELYF
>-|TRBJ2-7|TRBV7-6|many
TGTGCCAGCAGCTTAGTCGCGGTCTCCTACGAGCAGTACTTC
CASSLVAVSYEQYF
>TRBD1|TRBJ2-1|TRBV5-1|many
TGCGCCAGCAGCGCTCGACAGGGGTCGTACAATGAGCAGTTCTTC
CASSARQGSYNEQFF
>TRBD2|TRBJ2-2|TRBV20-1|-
TGCAGTGCTCCGGGACTAACGAACACCGGGGAGCTGTTTTTT
CSAPGLTNTGELFF
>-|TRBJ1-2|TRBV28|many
TGTGCCAGCAGTCAAGACTATGGCTACACCTTC
CASSQDYGYTF
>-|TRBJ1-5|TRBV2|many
TGTGCCAGCAGTGACGACAGATATAGCAATCAGCCCCAGCATTTT
CASSDDRYSNQPQHF
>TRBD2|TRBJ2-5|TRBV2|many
TGTGCCGGGGGGCTCCAGCGGGAGGACCCCACAAAAGAGACCCAGTACTTC
CAGGLQREDPTKETQYF
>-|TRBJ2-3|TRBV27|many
TGTGCCAGCAGTCCCGCCGCCGGGCGGGGAAGCACAGATACGCAGTATTTT
CASSPAAGRGSTDTQYF
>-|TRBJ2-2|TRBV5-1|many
TGCGCCAGCAGCCTTTTAAACACCGGGGAGCTGTTTTTT
CASSLLNTGELFF
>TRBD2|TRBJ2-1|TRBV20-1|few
TGCAGTGCAATGCTTGATTATGGCGGGAGGGCCGTTAATGAGCAGTTCTTC
CSAMLDYGGRAVNEQFF
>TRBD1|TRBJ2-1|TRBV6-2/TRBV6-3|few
TGTGCCAGCATTAGGACAGGGTTTACTGGTGAGCAGTTCTTC
CASIRTGFTGEQFF
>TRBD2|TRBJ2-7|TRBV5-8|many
TGTGCCAGCAGCTTGGATGGTAGCGGGGCGCAGTACTTC
CASSLDGSGAQYF
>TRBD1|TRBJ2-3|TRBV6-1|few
TGTGCCAGCAGTGATACAGGGGGCTATAGCACAGATACGCAGTATTTT
CASSDTGGYSTDTQYF
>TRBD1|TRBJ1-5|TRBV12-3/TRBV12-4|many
TGTGCCAGCAGTTTCCTTGACAGGGGACATCAGCCCCAGCATTTT
CASSFLDRGHQPQHF
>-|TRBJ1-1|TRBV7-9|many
TGTGCCAGCAGCCCAATCTCCTCACTTAGGAACACTGAAGCTTTCTTT
CASSPISSLRNTEAFF
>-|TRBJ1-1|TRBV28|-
TGTGCCAGCAACGAAGGAGGGTTCTATTCTGAAGCTTTCTTT
CASNEGGFYSEAFF
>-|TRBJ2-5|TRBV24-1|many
TGTGCCACCAGTGATAGATGGTCACGGGGGGAGACCCAGTACTTC
CATSDRWSRGETQYF
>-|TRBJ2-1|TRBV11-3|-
TGTGCCAGCACCACTACCGGGAACCAGTTCTTC
CASTTTGNQFF
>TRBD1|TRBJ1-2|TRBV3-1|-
TGTGCCAGGGGTTTAGACAGGGACTATGGCTACACCTTC
CARGLDRDYGYTF
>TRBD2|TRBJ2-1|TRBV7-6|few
TGTGCCAGCAGCACTACTAGCGGGGACTACAATGAGCAGTTCTTC
CASSTTSGDYNEQFF
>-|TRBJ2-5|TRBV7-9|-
TGTGCCAGCAGCACATCGGTTAGTTGGAGGGAGACCCAGTACTTC
CASSTSVSWRETQYF
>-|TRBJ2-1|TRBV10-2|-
TGCGCCAGCAGTGAGTCACGAGGCCTGAGCGGGTTCTTC
CASSESRGLSGFF
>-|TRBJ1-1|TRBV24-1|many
TGTGCCACCAGTGATACTACCGGACAGAACACTGAAGCTTTCTTT
CATSDTTGQNTEAFF
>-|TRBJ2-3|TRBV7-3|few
TGTGCCAGCAGCCCGCAGCCCCTCACAGATACGCAGTATTTT
CASSPQPLTDTQYF
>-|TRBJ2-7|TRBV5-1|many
TGCGCCAGCAGCTTGGATCCAGGGACCTACGAGCAGTACTTC
CASSLDPGTYEQYF
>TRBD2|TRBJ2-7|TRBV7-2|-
TGTGCCAGCAGCCCCCTAGCGGGGGAGCAGTACTTC
CASSPLAGEQYF
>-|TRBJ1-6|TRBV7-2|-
TGTGCCAGCAGCTTCCGGGGGGCGGCTAATTCACCCCTCCACTTT
CASSFRGAANSPLHF
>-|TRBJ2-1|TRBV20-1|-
TGCAGTGCTAGAGCCCTAGACTACAATGAGCAGTTCTTC
CSARALDYNEQFF
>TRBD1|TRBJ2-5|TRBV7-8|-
TGTGCCAGCAGCTTAGGGAGGACAGGGAGTTGGGAGACCCAGTACTTC
CASSLGRTGSWETQYF
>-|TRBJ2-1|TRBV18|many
TGTGCCAGCTCACCACCGTTAGGGGCGGGGTACAATGAGCAGTTCTTC
CASSPPLGAGYNEQFF
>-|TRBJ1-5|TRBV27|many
TGTGCCAGCAGTTCCTCACAGGGTGAAGATCAGCCCCAGCATTTT
CASSSSQGEDQPQHF
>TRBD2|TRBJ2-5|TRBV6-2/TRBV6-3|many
TGTGCCAGCAGTTGGGGTTCTAGCGGGATTGAGACCCAGTACTTC
CASSWGSSGIETQYF
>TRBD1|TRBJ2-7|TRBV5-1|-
TGCGCCAGCAGCTTGATCCCTGTGGGACAGAACTACGAGCAGTACTTC
CASSLIPVGQNYEQYF
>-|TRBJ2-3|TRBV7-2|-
TGTGCCAGCAGCTTAGCGCAAGTGACTGGCACAGATACGCAGTATTTT
CASSLAQVTGTDTQYF
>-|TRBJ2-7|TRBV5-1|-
TGCGCCAGCAGCGCCGGGACTCAAACTTACGAGCAGTACTTC
CASSAGTQTYEQYF